The clone carrying this T cell receptor beta chain has a handful of counts. The CDR3 length is 14 residues. Per the germline V gene, CDR1 is SGHAT and CDR2 is FQNNGV. The ends lost 1 base at V and 14 bases at J; junction bases unmatched: 8. Lymphocytes (intraepithelial and lamina propria) were released by processing the graft tissue. Generated by immunoSEQ multiplex PCR, the TCRdb table keeps only in-frame clones and is missing some. In the table there are 15,000 to 20,000 clones, under 75% of which are singletons. This sample is drawn from a study of graft-versus-host responses after intestinal transplantation. Looking at the study overall: Among the recipients, transplants were multivisceral, liver-intestinal, or isolated intestinal. All recipients were given anti-thymocyte globulin induction, and tacrolimus and steroids were then administered for roughly three years.

The source of this sequence is a human patient who received an intestinal transplant, so some T cells may come from the graft donor. This specimen was ileum tissue, taken approximately three weeks after intestinal transplant. The chain is built from TRBV11-2 and TRBJ2-3; 11 nucleotides align to TRBD2. CDR3 protein: CASSLASFSGGAYF. In nucleotides, the CDR3 is TGTGCCAGCAGCTTAGCAAGTTTTAGCGGGGGGGCGTATTTT.